The subject of this entry is one T cell receptor beta chain. This sample was included in a study of blood T cell repertoires in COVID-19. Across the study: Specimens from acute and convalescent COVID-19 originated in the United States, Italy and Spain. Sample material is recorded as cDNA or gDNA derived from T cells, B-cell-depleted T cells, or PBMCs.

How the authors handled the data: Amplified reference gene primers provided the basis for estimating nucleated cell counts. Libraries were prepared by immunoSEQ multiplex PCR; TCRdb keeps only in-frame clonotypes and omits some of them. V, J and clone size reflect that table, while D and trimming were determined from the DNA. The sample records 97,000 or so clones, about 80% being singletons. Germline-derived CDR1 and CDR2 are LGHDT and YNNKEL (reference sequence). Trimming shortened V by 1 base and J by 10 bases, and 11 bases separated the two germline ends. CDR3 length: 14 amino acids. The V and J genes are TRBV3-1 (or the pseudogene TRBV3-2) and TRBJ1-6; a weak D match, TRBD1 (6 bases). The sequenced material came from peripheral blood. This TCR was recovered from a man between 60 and 70 years old with acute or convalescent COVID-19. The CDR3 is CASSQVGGHSPLHF. The CDR3 DNA follows: TGTGCCAGCAGCCAAGTTGGGGGACACTCACCCCTCCACTTT.